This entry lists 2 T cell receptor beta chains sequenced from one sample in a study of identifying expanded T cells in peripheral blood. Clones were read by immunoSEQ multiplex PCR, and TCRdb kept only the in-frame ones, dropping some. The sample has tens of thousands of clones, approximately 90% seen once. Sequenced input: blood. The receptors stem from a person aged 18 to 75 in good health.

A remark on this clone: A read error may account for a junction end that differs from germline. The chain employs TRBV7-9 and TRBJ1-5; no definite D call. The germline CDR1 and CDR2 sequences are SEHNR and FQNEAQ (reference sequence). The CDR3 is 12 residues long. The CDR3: CASSLSSQLQHF. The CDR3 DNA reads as TGTGCCAGCAGCTTAAGCTCTCAGCTCCAGCATTTT.

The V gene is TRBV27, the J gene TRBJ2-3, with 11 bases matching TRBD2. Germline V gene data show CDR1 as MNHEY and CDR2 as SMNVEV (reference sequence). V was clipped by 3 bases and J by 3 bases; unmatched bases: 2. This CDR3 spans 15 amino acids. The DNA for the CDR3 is TGTGCCAGCAGTTTTCCTAGCGGGGGGACAGATACGCAGTATTTT. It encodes CASSFPSGGTDTQYF.